This T cell receptor beta chain was recovered during a study of cytomegalovirus exposure and HLA in healthy donors. Notes on the study in general: The study labeled 150 or so TCR beta chains cytomegalovirus-associated.

With respect to this clone: The target antigen is unknown.

Primers: 60 Vbeta forward and 13 Jbeta reverse. Sequencing was performed with immunoSEQ multiplex PCR; in TCRdb, only in-frame clones are kept and a portion is missing. The table records approximately 130,000 clones, about 83% of them present only once. The CDR3 spans 15 residues. Germline CDR1 SEHNR, CDR2 FQNEAQ (reference sequence). V gave up 2 bases and J gave up 5 bases; unmatched junction bases: 8. This sequence joins TRBV7-9 and TRBJ1-1; 7 bases align to TRBD1. This sequence originates from a man aged 30 to 45 in good health and CMV-seronegative. The specimen was PBMCs. CDR3 protein: CASSLNFDRATEAFF. The CDR3 DNA reads as TGTGCCAGCAGCTTAAACTTCGACAGGGCTACTGAAGCTTTCTTT.